This is a list of T cell receptor beta chains from one sample in a study of blood T cell repertoires in COVID-19. TCRdb keeps only in-frame clones here, not all; method: immunoSEQ multiplex PCR. The sample holds some 170,000 clones, around 73% seen once. The material sequenced was PBMCs or T cells enriched from blood (not recorded which). These receptors originate from a woman aged 45-59 years who had recovered from COVID-19. Both conserved end residues are part of each CDR3. A D gene is named only where the DNA matches it firmly. Size is stated for part of the rows, as once, few or many counts, or as a class when the clone is expanded.

V	D	size	J	DNA	CDR3
TRBV29-1	.	once	TRBJ2-5	TGCAGCGGCCGGCGGGCAGTCGGCAAAGGGACCCAGTACTTC	CSGRRAVGKGTQYF
TRBV9	.	once	TRBJ2-7	TGTGCCAGCAGTGAGGGAATGGGATCCTACGAGCAGTACTTC	CASSEGMGSYEQYF
TRBV2	TRBD2	.	TRBJ2-1	TGTGCCAGCAGTAGGTGGACTAGCGGCATAAACAATGAGCAGTTCTTC	CASSRWTSGINNEQFF
TRBV4-1	.	.	TRBJ1-6	TGCGCCAGCAGCCAAGGGGTCGGGAGCTCCTATAATTCACCCCTCCACTTT	CASSQGVGSSYNSPLHF
TRBV10-3	TRBD1	.	TRBJ2-1	TGTGCCATCAGTGGAACAGGGGCGGCGGTGATTTACAATGAGCAGTTCTTC	CAISGTGAAVIYNEQFF
TRBV25-1	TRBD2	.	TRBJ2-1	TGTGCCAGCAGTGACCAATTGGGACTAGCGGATAATGAGCAGTTCTTC	CASSDQLGLADNEQFF
TRBV5-1	.	few	TRBJ1-3	TGCGCCAGCAGCTTAGGCAGGGGCTCTGGAAACACCATATATTTT	CASSLGRGSGNTIYF
TRBV5-1	TRBD2	.	TRBJ2-1	TGCGCCAGCAGCTTGGGCGGACTAGCGGACTACAATGAGCAGTTCTTC	CASSLGGLADYNEQFF
TRBV2	.	few	TRBJ2-7	TGTGCCAGCAGTGTTCGGCCAGGTTATGACGAGCAGTACTTC	CASSVRPGYDEQYF
TRBV5-1	TRBD2	.	TRBJ2-1	TGCGCCAGCAGTACAGCGGGGCCCTCCTACAATGAGCAGTTCTTC	CASSTAGPSYNEQFF
TRBV27	TRBD2	.	TRBJ2-1	TGTGCCAGCGGACCTCTAGCGGCCGCCTACAATGAGCAGTTCTTC	CASGPLAAAYNEQFF
TRBV6-5	.	.	TRBJ1-1	TGTGCCAGCAGTTACGCCTCTGTAGGGGCAGGCACTGAAGCTTTCTTT	CASSYASVGAGTEAFF
TRBV11-2	.	.	TRBJ1-1	TGTGCCAGCAGCTTAGGGGGCAGGGGAGTCATTGAAGCTTTCTTT	CASSLGGRGVIEAFF
TRBV5-4	.	.	TRBJ2-3	TGTGCCAGCAGCTTAACTAGCACAGATACGCAGTATTTT	CASSLTSTDTQYF
TRBV27	.	few	TRBJ1-5	TGTGCCAGCAGACAGGGAGGCAATCAGCCCCAGCATTTT	CASRQGGNQPQHF
TRBV9	.	.	TRBJ1-1	TGTGCCAGCAGCGTAGGCGGTATCGGCACTGAAGCTTTCTTT	CASSVGGIGTEAFF
TRBV28	TRBD2	.	TRBJ2-1	TGTGCCAGCAGCTGGGGGGGCGGGAGGAGCAATGAGCAGTTCTTC	CASSWGGGRSNEQFF
TRBV10-3	TRBD1	.	TRBJ2-2	TGTGCCATCAGGGTCACGGCAGGGGGCACCGGGGAGCTGTTTTTT	CAIRVTAGGTGELFF
TRBV6-5	.	.	TRBJ1-4	TGTGCCAGCAGCCCCGGGTGGGCTAATGAAAAACTGTTTTTT	CASSPGWANEKLFF
TRBV5-1	.	.	TRBJ1-1	TGCGCCAGCAGCGCTGAAGGAAAGATTGATGGGGCAAAGTCCTCTGAAGCTTTCTTT	CASSAEGKIDGAKSSEAFF
TRBV14	.	.	TRBJ2-3	TGTGCCAGCAGCCGTCGTATGTCGGCTAGTTCCCCAGATACGCAGTATTTT	CASSRRMSASSPDTQYF
TRBV28	.	.	TRBJ1-5	TGTGCCAGCAGAACCGGACAAGGCAATCAGCCCCAGCATTTT	CASRTGQGNQPQHF
TRBV11-2	.	.	TRBJ2-7	TGTGCCAGCAGCTGGCCCGGGAGCTCCTACGAGCAGTACTTC	CASSWPGSSYEQYF
TRBV6-5	.	.	TRBJ1-4	TGTGCCAGCGGTCGGGAGATTGCAACTAATGAAAAACTGTTTTTT	CASGREIATNEKLFF
TRBV4-3	.	.	TRBJ1-2	TGCGCCAGCAGCCAAGATTTCGCGGCTAACTATGGCTACACCTTC	CASSQDFAANYGYTF
TRBV18	.	.	TRBJ2-1	TGTGCCAGCTCATCGCGGGGAAACGGTAACGATGAGCAGTTCTTC	CASSSRGNGNDEQFF
TRBV9	.	.	TRBJ1-4	TGTGCCAGCAGCGCGGGAGAAAGAGAAAAACTGTTTTTT	CASSAGEREKLFF
TRBV6-5	.	.	TRBJ1-6	TGTGCCATCGGCCGGGAGGGGGGTAATTCACCCCTCCACTTT	CAIGREGGNSPLHF
TRBV4-2	.	.	TRBJ2-6	TGTGCCAGCAGCCAAGATCTCGGGTTGGGGGCCAACGTCCTGACTTTC	CASSQDLGLGANVLTF
TRBV7-2	.	.	TRBJ1-1	TGTGCCAGCAGCTTAGGAGATCCGGGGTTTGCAGCTTTCTTT	CASSLGDPGFAAFF
TRBV25-1	TRBD1	few	TRBJ2-4	TGTGCCAGCAGTGATCAACAGGGGGCCTCCCTTCAGTACTTC	CASSDQQGASLQYF
TRBV29-1	TRBD1	.	TRBJ1-1	TGCAGCGTTCAAGGACAGGGAATGAGGGGCACTGAAGCTTTCTTT	CSVQGQGMRGTEAFF
TRBV29-1	TRBD2	few	TRBJ2-5	TGCAGCGTTGGTCCGGCGGGAGCGGAGGAGACCCAGTACTTC	CSVGPAGAEETQYF
TRBV6-8	TRBD2	.	TRBJ2-1	TGTGCCAGCAGTTACTCGAGACTAGCGGGAGACCCGGGGCGTGGGTTCTTC	CASSYSRLAGDPGRGFF
TRBV27	TRBD1	many	TRBJ2-1	TGTGCCAGCAGTTTCGGACAGGGGTTGGAGCAGTTCTTC	CASSFGQGLEQFF
TRBV4-1	.	.	TRBJ1-5	TGCGCCAGCAGCCAAGCACCCGGGACACTTCAAAGCAATCAGCCCCAGCATTTT	CASSQAPGTLQSNQPQHF
TRBV7-2	.	.	TRBJ2-1	TGTGCCAGCAGCTTTGTTTTTGGGAGCTCCTACAATGAGCAGTTCTTC	CASSFVFGSSYNEQFF
TRBV25-1	TRBD1	.	TRBJ1-4	TGTGCCAGCACCTCCAGGGGGTTGGCTAATGAAAAACTGTTTTTT	CASTSRGLANEKLFF
TRBV29-1	TRBD2	.	TRBJ2-5	TGCAGCGTTAGCTCGACTAGCGGGGTCGAGACCCAGTACTTC	CSVSSTSGVETQYF
TRBV30	TRBD1	.	TRBJ1-2	TGTGCCTGGAGTAGAAAGACGGGACAGGGGGTAGGACATGGCTACACCTTC	CAWSRKTGQGVGHGYTF
TRBV7-3	.	.	TRBJ2-1	TGTGCCAGCAGCTTAACCGGGGGATGGGAGCAGTTCTTC	CASSLTGGWEQFF
TRBV6-5	TRBD2	once	TRBJ2-7	TGTGCCAGCAGTTACTCGGGGACTAGCGGGAGCTACGAGCAGTACTTC	CASSYSGTSGSYEQYF
TRBV27	TRBD1	few	TRBJ2-7	TGTGCCAGCAGACAAGACAGGGGTCTATCCTACGAGCAGTACTTC	CASRQDRGLSYEQYF
TRBV5-4	TRBD1	.	TRBJ1-2	TGTGCCAGCAGCTTGGATTCCGGGACAGGGAATGGCTACACCTTC	CASSLDSGTGNGYTF
TRBV5-4	TRBD2	.	TRBJ2-3	TGTGCCAGCAGCCAACTAGCGGGAGGCAAAGATACGCAGTATTTT	CASSQLAGGKDTQYF
TRBV7-2	.	.	TRBJ1-3	TGTGCCAGCAGCTTATCGCGGGATTGGGGGAACACCATATATTTT	CASSLSRDWGNTIYF
TRBV5-4	TRBD2	.	TRBJ2-7	TGTGCCAGCAGCCGGGGGGGCGCGACCTACGAGCAGTACTTC	CASSRGGATYEQYF
TRBV7-8	.	few	TRBJ2-2	TGTGCCAGCAGCCCTACAATTAGCGGAGGAACCGGGGAGCTGTTTTTT	CASSPTISGGTGELFF
TRBV6-5	TRBD1	.	TRBJ2-7	TGTGCCAGCACCACGGACAGGAACTCCTACGAGCAGTACTTC	CASTTDRNSYEQYF
TRBV28	TRBD2	few	TRBJ2-7	TGTGCCAGCGGGTCTAGCGGGAGTCCTGGAACCTACGAGCAGTACTTC	CASGSSGSPGTYEQYF
TRBV28	.	.	TRBJ1-2	TGTGCCAGCAGTTTGCGAGGATATGGCTACACCTTC	CASSLRGYGYTF
TRBV18	TRBD2	.	TRBJ2-1	TGTGCCAGCTCAACGAGCGGGAGCAGGGGTGAGCAGTTCTTC	CASSTSGSRGEQFF
TRBV27	.	once	TRBJ2-2	TGTGCCAGCAGTGGTCCGGGGGCCGGGGAGCTGTTTTTT	CASSGPGAGELFF
TRBV12-3/TRBV12-4	.	.	TRBJ2-7	TGTGCCAGCAGTTTAGTTCGGGAGCAGTACTTC	CASSLVREQYF
TRBV5-1	TRBD2	.	TRBJ2-5	TGCGCCAGCAGCTTGGCTCAGTCGGGGGGCCAAGAGACCCAGTACTTC	CASSLAQSGGQETQYF
TRBV11-2	.	.	TRBJ2-7	TGTGCCACCAGGAGAGGCCCCGAGCAGTACTTC	CATRRGPEQYF
TRBV5-6	.	.	TRBJ1-1	TGTGCCAGCAGTTTCTACTTAAGCCAAGCTTTCTTT	CASSFYLSQAFF
TRBV29-1	TRBD1	.	TRBJ1-3	TGCAGCGTTGCTTGGGACAGGGAAGTTCGTTTT	CSVAWDREVRF
TRBV29-1	.	.	TRBJ2-6	TGCAGCGTCATGGGACAATACAGCTCTGGGGCCAACGTCCTGACTTTC	CSVMGQYSSGANVLTF
TRBV28	.	many	TRBJ1-1	TGTGCCAGCAAGGAGGGCAGTGTGCTCCTCCAAGCTTTCTTT	CASKEGSVLLQAFF